One and the same sample provided the 20 T cell receptor beta chains below, sequenced in a study of cytomegalovirus exposure and HLA in healthy donors. The primer mix had 60 Vbeta and 13 Jbeta primers. TCRdb's table, derived via immunoSEQ multiplex PCR, lists solely in-frame clones and lacks some. Among under 150,000 clones listed, 70% to 80% were seen once. The specimen was PBMCs. These receptors all stem from a woman in her 40s in good health and CMV-seropositive.

This rearrangement joins TRBV2 to TRBJ2-1; possible D gene TRBD1, 6 bases. Germline V gene sequence: CDR1 SNHLY, CDR2 FYNNEI. The V and J ends lost 8 bases and 8 bases respectively, with 13 bases between them. This CDR3 contains 12 residues. In nucleotides, the CDR3 is TGTGCCAGCTCCGGTGGGGGCGATGAGCAGTTCTTC. Its translation is CASSGGGDEQFF.

The V call is TRBV7-9, the J call TRBJ1-4; D not resolved. Trimming removed 3 bases at V and 2 bases at J, with 7 bases between. The CDR3 extends over 14 amino acids. The germline CDR1 and CDR2 sequences are SEHNR and FQNEAQ (reference sequence). CDR3 amino acids: CASSLMETNEKLFF. CDR3 DNA: TGTGCCAGCAGCTTGATGGAGACTAATGAAAAACTGTTTTTT.

V gene TRBV4-1 combines with J gene TRBJ2-5, with D tentatively TRBD2 (6 bases). Germline CDR1 is MGHRA and CDR2 is YSYEKL. V lost 0 bases and J lost 5, with 25 bases in between. This CDR3 contains 19 residues. The CDR3 DNA sequence: TGCGCCAGCAGCCAAGAGATGACAGAATTTAAACTCGGAGGGGAGACCCAGTACTTC. This codes for CASSQEMTEFKLGGETQYF.

The J gene is TRBJ1-4, the V gene TRBV5-1; 7 bases match TRBD1. CDR1 and CDR2 (germline): SGHRS, YFSETQ. The CDR3 has 15 residues. The junction had 8 bases not matched to a gene; V was cut back by 3 bases and J by 6 bases. The DNA of the CDR3 is TGCGCCAGCAGCTGGAGACAGGGAGTGGATGAAAAACTGTTTTTT. It is translated as CASSWRQGVDEKLFF.

The chain joins TRBV7-2 to TRBJ2-1; no definite D call. The CDR3 runs to 14 residues. Germline V CDR1 and CDR2: SGHTA, FQGNSA. The ends were cut back, 3 bases at V and 3 bases at J, with 9 bases in the middle. CDR3 sequence reads: CASSFRANYNEQFF. CDR3 coding DNA: TGTGCCAGCAGCTTCCGAGCAAACTACAATGAGCAGTTCTTC.

The CDR3 loop reads CASRTGGPISASYEQYF. The CDR3 DNA reads as TGTGCCAGCAGGACGGGAGGGCCCATTAGCGCGTCCTACGAGCAGTACTTC. The rearrangement links TRBV2 to TRBJ2-7, with 8 bases fitting TRBD2. Germline CDR1 SNHLY, CDR2 FYNNEI. This CDR3 is built from 17 residues. Unmatched junction bases numbered 14, after V lost 6 bases and J lost 1 base.

This chain uses TRBV19 with TRBJ1-4, with D possibly TRBD1 on 5 matching bases. Looked up from germline, CDR1 is LNHDA and CDR2 is SQIVND (reference sequence). The CDR3 runs to 13 residues. V was shortened by 5 bases and J by 8 bases, with 12 bases between the two germline ends. The CDR3 sequence: CASSLEGYEKLFF. The DNA for the CDR3 is TGTGCCAGTAGTCTGGAGGGGTACGAAAAACTGTTTTTT.

The rearrangement uses TRBV4-1 and TRBJ2-6, with D maybe TRBD2 (6 bases). The CDR3 extends over 18 amino acids. Germline CDR1 is MGHRA and CDR2 is YSYEKL. Trimming took 7 bases from V and 0 from J, leaving 19 bases between them. CDR3: CASTPRGISPSGANVLTF. The CDR3 DNA follows: TGCGCCAGCACCCCCCGGGGGATCTCCCCCTCTGGGGCCAACGTCCTGACTTTC.

The chain links TRBV28 to TRBJ1-2, with 7 bases matching TRBD1. The CDR3 spans 11 residues. With V trimmed by 10 bases and J by 8 bases, 7 bases remained unmatched. CDR1 MDHEN and CDR2 SYDVKM come from the germline V gene. In nucleotides, the CDR3 is TGTGCCACCCGGACAGGTTACGGCTACACCTTC. Its protein is CATRTGYGYTF.

The chain carries TRBV19 and TRBJ2-1, with a tentative D call TRBD1 (6 bases). V was cut by 5 bases and J by 0 bases, with 17 bases left in between. Germline assignment: CDR1 LNHDA and CDR2 SQIVND (reference sequence). The CDR3 covers 17 residues. CDR3 DNA sequence: TGTGCCAGTAGTTCACCGCTTAGCAGGGGCTCCTACAATGAGCAGTTCTTC. It is translated as CASSSPLSRGSYNEQFF.

The chain uses TRBV7-9 and TRBJ2-2; the D gene is possibly TRBD2 (5 bases). Germline V gives CDR1 SEHNR, CDR2 FQNEAQ (reference sequence). The CDR3 spans 15 residues. V gave up 5 bases and J gave up 6 bases, with 16 bases separating them. CDR3 sequence reads: CASSPLSEGAGELFF. CDR3 bases: TGTGCCAGCAGCCCTTTGTCCGAGGGTGCCGGGGAGCTGTTTTTT.

This sequence joins TRBV19 and TRBJ2-7, with 10 bases lining up with TRBD1. V lost 5 bases to trimming and J lost 7 bases; unmatched junction nucleotides: 8. There are 14 residues in the CDR3. CDR1 and CDR2 from the germline V gene are LNHDA and SQIVND (reference sequence). For the CDR3, the DNA is TGTGCCAGTAGTCCCGGGACAGGGGCGAGGGAGCAGTACTTC. It encodes CASSPGTGAREQYF.

The chain carries TRBV28 and TRBJ2-5; TRBD2 aligns across 7 bases. Per the germline V gene, CDR1 is MDHEN and CDR2 is SYDVKM. Losses at the gene ends were 4 bases for V and 6 bases for J; bases not matched to a gene: 8. The CDR3 has 14 amino acids. In nucleotides, the CDR3 is TGTGCCAGCAGTTCTAGTGCTAGCGGAAAGACCCAGTACTTC. This translates into CASSSSASGKTQYF.

The J gene is TRBJ2-5, the V gene TRBV5-1; TRBD1 agrees at 8 bases. The CDR3 sequence is 14 residues long. The V and J ends lost 2 bases and 2 bases, in that order; junction bases with no gene match: 2. Germline CDR1 reads SGHRS; CDR2 reads YFSETQ. The CDR3 DNA sequence: TGCGCCAGCAGCTTACAGGGGGATCAAGAGACCCAGTACTTC. Translation: CASSLQGDQETQYF. Using reference TRBV5-1 and TRBJ2-5 for the parts outside the CDR3, the full variable domain is KAGVTQTPRYLIKTRGQQVTLSCSPISGHRSVSWYQQTPGQGLQFLFEYFSETQRNKGNFPGRFSGRQFSNSRSEMNVSTLELGDSALYLCASSLQGDQETQYFGPGTRLLVL.

Only one count was recorded for this clone. The rearrangement joins TRBV11-3 to TRBJ2-5; D gene ambiguous. CDR1 is SGHNT and CDR2 is YENEEA in the germline V gene. The CDR3 runs 13 residues. The V and J ends lost 4 bases and 4 bases respectively, with 10 bases between them. In DNA form, the CDR3 reads TGTGCCAGCAGCTCTCGAGGTTCAGAGACCCAGTACTTC. Translation gives CASSSRGSETQYF.

This rearrangement joins TRBV6-5 to TRBJ2-7; 8 bases agree with TRBD1. V lost 4 bases, J lost 3 bases, and 5 bases stayed unmatched. The CDR3 extends over 14 amino acids. Germline assignment: CDR1 MNHEY and CDR2 SVGAGI. This CDR3 reads CASSLDRGVYEQYF. The CDR3 DNA sequence: TGTGCCAGCAGTTTAGACAGGGGAGTCTACGAGCAGTACTTC.

The rearrangement joins TRBV5-4 to TRBJ1-4, with TRBD1 as a possible D gene (6 bases). Germline lookup yields CDR1 SGHNT and CDR2 YYREEE (reference sequence). The CDR3 is made up of 15 amino acids. V lost 2 bases and J lost 1, with 9 bases in between. The CDR3 protein is CASSFWGQTNEKLFF. The CDR3 nucleotides are TGTGCCAGCAGCTTCTGGGGGCAAACTAATGAAAAACTGTTTTTT.

This clone appeared once. The chain employs TRBV2 and TRBJ1-2; the D gene is possibly TRBD1 (6 bases). This CDR3 is 14 amino acids long. CDR1 SNHLY and CDR2 FYNNEI come from the germline V gene. Trimming pared 8 bases from V and 3 bases from J, leaving 16 bases between. CDR3 nucleotide sequence: TGTGCCAGCGCGTCACTTCCAGGGGACTATGGCTACACCTTC. It translates to CASASLPGDYGYTF.

The chain has TRBV4-1 and TRBJ2-5, with 12 bases matching TRBD2. V was pared by 3 bases and J by 5 bases, with 4 bases of the junction left unmatched. The CDR3 has 15 amino acids. Germline V gives CDR1 MGHRA, CDR2 YSYEKL. The CDR3 reads CASSHPGTSGETQYF. The CDR3 DNA is TGCGCCAGCAGCCATCCCGGGACTAGCGGGGAGACCCAGTACTTC.

The chain carries TRBV6-5 and TRBJ2-7; D may be TRBD1 (6 bases). CDR3 size: 15 residues. V shed 5 bases and J shed 6 bases, with 20 bases lying between them. The germline CDR1 and CDR2 sequences are MNHEY and SVGAGI. In DNA, the CDR3 is TGTGCCAGCAGTGCCCCCGGTCCCAGGGGTCGCGAGCAGTACTTC. Its protein is CASSAPGPRGREQYF.